The present T cell receptor (beta chain) was sequenced within a study of T cell responses to AZD1222 COVID-19 vaccine. General study findings and limits: Per reports, nearly half of all spike-specific TCRs target regions that are unmutated in variants.

Trimming removed 3 bases at V and 8 bases at J, with 13 bases between. Germline V gives CDR1 ENHRY, CDR2 SYGVKD. CDR3 length: 13 amino acids. Profiling relied on immunoSEQ multiplex PCR, and the TCRdb table lists in-frame clones only, not all of them. Among 130,000 to 150,000 clones, 85% to 95% were seen once, and the ten largest hold approximately 2%. A word on this clone: Its antigen is unknown.

The chain carries TRBV10-3 and TRBJ1-2, with D uncertain. Here the sequenced sample was peripheral blood, taken on day 0 of AZD1222 vaccination. The sequence came from an adult in good health. The CDR3 is CAISDNVGYGYTF. In nucleotides, the CDR3 is TGTGCCATCAGTGACAACGTGGGTTACGGCTACACCTTC.